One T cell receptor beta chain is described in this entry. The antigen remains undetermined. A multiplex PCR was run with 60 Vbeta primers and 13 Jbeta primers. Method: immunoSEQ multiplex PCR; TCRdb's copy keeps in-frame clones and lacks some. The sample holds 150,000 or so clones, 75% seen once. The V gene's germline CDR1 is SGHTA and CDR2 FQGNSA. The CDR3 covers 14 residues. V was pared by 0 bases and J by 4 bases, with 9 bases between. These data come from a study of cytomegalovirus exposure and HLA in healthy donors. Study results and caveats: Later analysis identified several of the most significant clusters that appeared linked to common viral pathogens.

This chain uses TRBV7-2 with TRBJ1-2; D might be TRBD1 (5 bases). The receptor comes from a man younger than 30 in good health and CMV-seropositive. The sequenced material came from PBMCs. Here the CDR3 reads CASSLAGGPYGYTF. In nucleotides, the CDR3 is TGTGCCAGCAGCTTAGCGGGGGGACCCTATGGCTACACCTTC.